These 3 T cell receptor beta chains were sequenced from one sample in a study of cytotoxic CD8 clonotypes in ibrutinib-treated CLL. Sequenced by immunoSEQ multiplex PCR; TCRdb stores in-frame clones only, minus some. Of roughly 250,000 clones in the sample, around 70% were seen once. The specimen was PBMCs, collected after 24 months of ibrutinib treatment. The receptors originated from a human donor with chronic lymphocytic leukemia.

This clone was observed a handful of times. The rearrangement joins TRBV28 to TRBJ2-2; D call uncertain. The CDR3 has 13 residues. Looked up from germline, CDR1 is MDHEN and CDR2 is SYDVKM. Trimming shortened V by 10 bases and J by 7 bases, and 16 bases separated the two germline ends. For the CDR3, the DNA is TGTGCCACCAAAGAAGGTGTTGGCGGGGAGCTGTTTTTT. Encoded protein: CATKEGVGGELFF.

This chain uses TRBV18 with TRBJ1-2, with TRBD1 as a possible D gene (6 bases). Germline V gene lookup returns CDR1 KGHSH and CDR2 LQKENI. The CDR3 spans 15 residues. V gave up 3 bases and J gave up 4 bases, with 15 bases separating them. The CDR3 here is CASSPQDSTFYGYTF. In nucleotides, the CDR3 is TGTGCCAGCTCACCCCAGGACAGTACTTTCTATGGCTACACCTTC. The full variable domain, in which reference TRBV18 and TRBJ1-2 provide the parts outside the CDR3, is NAGVMQNPRHLVRRRGQEARLRCSPMKGHSHVYWYRQLPEEGLKFMVYLQKENIIDESGMPKERFSAEFPKEGPSILRIQQVVRGDSAAYFCASSPQDSTFYGYTFGSGTRLTVV.

V gene TRBV28 combines with J gene TRBJ2-7; D not certain. This CDR3 comprises 13 residues. Germline V gene sequence: CDR1 MDHEN, CDR2 SYDVKM. V lost 4 bases and J 5 bases, leaving 12 bases between the germline ends. The CDR3 is CASSSRSLDEQYF. DNA of the CDR3: TGTGCCAGCAGTTCGAGATCCTTGGACGAGCAGTACTTC.